These 27 T cell receptor beta chains originate from one sample sequenced in a study of blood T cell repertoires in COVID-19. TCRdb's table, derived via immunoSEQ multiplex PCR, lists solely in-frame clones and lacks some. The sample carries about 150,000 clones, more than 75% recorded once. The sequenced material came from peripheral blood. All receptors derive from a woman aged 45-65 years with acute or convalescent COVID-19.

The chain combines TRBV6-5 with TRBJ2-1; tentative D call: TRBD2 (6 bases). Trimming took 5 bases from V and 14 from J, leaving 22 bases between them. The CDR3 totals 14 residues. Germline V gene sequence: CDR1 MNHEY, CDR2 SVGAGI. The chain's CDR3 is CASSRNRDSVPKFF. The DNA for the CDR3 is TGTGCCAGCAGTAGAAACCGGGACTCGGTACCAAAGTTCTTC.

The chain employs TRBV6-5 and TRBJ1-2; D ambiguous. The CDR3 loop spans 15 amino acids. Trimming took off 7 bases at V and 1 base at J, with 16 bases between the two ends. The germline gives CDR1 MNHEY, CDR2 SVGAGI. The CDR3 here is CASNRGSGLNYGYTF. CDR3 nucleotides: TGTGCCAGCAACAGAGGGTCAGGACTTAACTATGGCTACACCTTC.

The chain carries TRBV23-1 and TRBJ1-2; 7 bases are shared with TRBD1. TRBV23-1 is an ORF, and what it does is uncertain. The CDR3 spans 17 residues. The junction had 13 bases not matched to a gene; V was cut back by 2 bases and J by 4 bases. The CDR3 loop reads CASSQPLIGGGTYGYTF. Here the CDR3 DNA reads TGCGCCAGCAGTCAACCCCTTATTGGAGGGGGCACCTATGGCTACACCTTC.

To note about this clone: This may be a read error: a much more frequent sequence differs by one nucleotide. The chain combines TRBV2 with TRBJ1-5; 8 bases match TRBD1. The germline CDR1 and CDR2 sequences are SNHLY and FYNNEI. This CDR3 comprises 13 residues. Losses at the gene ends were 4 bases for V and 6 bases for J; bases not matched to a gene: 2. The CDR3 here is CASSGTGSQPQHF. CDR3 DNA: TGTGCCAGCAGTGGGACAGGGAGTCAGCCCCAGCATTTT.

The chain couples TRBV3-1 (or the pseudogene TRBV3-2) to TRBJ1-4, with no clear D. Trimming removed 0 bases at V and 8 bases at J, with 13 bases between. Germline loops: CDR1 LGHDT, CDR2 YNNKEL (reference sequence). The CDR3 extends over 15 amino acids. The chain's CDR3 is CASSQELRGGEKLFF. CDR3 in DNA: TGTGCCAGCAGCCAAGAATTACGGGGTGGCGAAAAACTGTTTTTT.

The chain joins TRBV11-1 to TRBJ1-1, with no clear D. V lost 2 bases and J lost 8, with 9 bases in between. CDR3 length equals 12 residues. Germline CDR1 and CDR2: SGHAT and FQDESV (reference sequence). CDR3 sequence reads: CASSLNGKEAFF. The CDR3 DNA reads as TGTGCCAGCAGCTTAAACGGGAAAGAAGCTTTCTTT.

This clone was counted a few times. J is TRBJ1-6 and V is TRBV13; maybe TRBD1 (5 bases). This CDR3 is 15 amino acids long. Germline loops: CDR1 PRHDT, CDR2 FYEKMQ (reference sequence). Deletions cut 2 bases from V and 9 bases from J, with 14 bases between. In nucleotides, the CDR3 is TGTGCCAGCAGCTTAATTCAGGGTTCTATTTCACCCCTCCACTTT. It codes for CASSLIQGSISPLHF.

This chain connects TRBV7-2 to TRBJ2-7, with 11 bases lining up with TRBD2. V dropped 6 bases and J dropped 1; count of bases not matched to a gene: 5. CDR3 length equals 15 residues. CDR1 is SGHTA and CDR2 is FQGNSA in the germline V gene. Here the CDR3 reads CASSYTSGGSYEQYF. The CDR3 nucleotides read TGTGCCAGCAGTTACACTAGCGGGGGATCCTACGAGCAGTACTTC.

The chain is built from TRBV6-5 and TRBJ1-2; TRBD1 matches 12 bases. J was trimmed by 8 bases and V by 2 bases; bases with no gene match: 6. The length of the CDR3 is 15 residues. Germline V CDR1 and CDR2: MNHEY, SVGAGI. The CDR3 loop reads CASSYGGTGGEGYTF. CDR3 in DNA: TGTGCCAGCAGTTACGGCGGGACAGGGGGCGAGGGCTACACCTTC.

The rearrangement links TRBV2 to TRBJ1-2; D possibly corresponds to TRBD1 (6 bases). The V end was cut by 2 bases, the J end by 8 bases, with 12 bases between. CDR1 and CDR2 (germline): SNHLY, FYNNEI. This CDR3 comprises 13 residues. The chain's CDR3 is CASSERGAGGYTF. CDR3 DNA sequence: TGTGCCAGCAGTGAACGGGGGGCGGGAGGCTACACCTTC.

DNA of the CDR3: TGCGCCAGCAGCCTACAGGGGTCGAACACTGAAGCTTTCTTT. Protein product: CASSLQGSNTEAFF. The J gene is TRBJ1-1, the V gene TRBV5-1, with 7 nucleotides matching TRBD1. J gave up 1 base and V 4 bases, and 4 bases lay outside the gene matches. Germline CDR1 reads SGHRS; CDR2 reads YFSETQ. The CDR3 is 14 residues long.

The rearrangement links TRBV28 to TRBJ1-5; D is unresolved. This CDR3 has 13 residues. Deletions cut 2 bases from V and 5 bases from J, with 7 bases between. The V gene's germline CDR1 is MDHEN and CDR2 SYDVKM. The CDR3 DNA follows: TGTGCCAGCAGTTTAAGTGGGCATCAGCCCCAGCATTTT. Protein: CASSLSGHQPQHF.

This clone was detected a few times. As DNA, the CDR3 is TGTGCCAGCTCACGGGACAGCTCTGAAAAACTGTTTTTT. Its protein is CASSRDSSEKLFF. The V call is TRBV18, the J call TRBJ1-4; 7 bases match TRBD1. The CDR3 loop spans 13 amino acids. CDR1 is KGHSH and CDR2 is LQKENI in the germline V gene. The V and J ends lost 4 bases and 7 bases, in that order; junction bases with no gene match: 3.

This clone came up a few times. V usage is TRBV30 and J usage is TRBJ2-1; no clear D gene. The germline gives CDR1 GTSNPN, CDR2 SVGIG (reference sequence). The CDR3 has 14 amino acids. V gave up 0 bases and J gave up 0 bases, with 6 bases separating them. The CDR3 region has the DNA TGTGCCTGGAGTGTGAAGAGCTCCTACAATGAGCAGTTCTTC. It is translated as CAWSVKSSYNEQFF. The full variable domain, its missing parts supplied by reference TRBV30 and TRBJ2-1, is SQTIHQWPATLVQPVGSPLSLECTVEGTSNPNLYWYRQAAGRGLQLLFYSVGIGQISSEVPQNLSASRPQDRQFILSSKKLLLSDSGFYLCAWSVKSSYNEQFFGPGTRLTVL.

There are a few counts of this clone. At one of its ends the junction is not consistent with the germline gene, which may arise from a read error. V gene TRBV7-2 combines with J gene TRBJ2-7; TRBD1 might be the D (5 bases). This CDR3 spans 12 amino acids. Germline CDR1 and CDR2: SGHTA and FQGNSA. Here the CDR3 reads CASSSTRYTQDF. In DNA form, the CDR3 reads TGTGCCAGCAGCTCGACTCGGTATACACAGGACTTC.

This chain uses TRBV28 with TRBJ2-7; the D gene is possibly TRBD2 (7 bases). Germline CDR1 and CDR2: MDHEN and SYDVKM. V gave up 11 bases and J gave up 4 bases, with 18 bases separating them. This CDR3 contains 13 residues. CDR3 coding DNA: TGTGCCGCACAAAGAGGGGGGGATTACGAGCAGTACTTC. It specifies CAAQRGGDYEQYF.

This clone was found a few times. This chain joins TRBV7-6 and TRBJ2-7, with TRBD1 as a possible D gene (5 bases). This CDR3 contains 15 residues. Germline V gene sequence: CDR1 SGHVS, CDR2 FNYEAQ. Trimming removed 5 bases at V and 1 base at J, with 15 bases between. CDR3 sequence: CASSPHPAGSYEQYF. The CDR3 nucleotides read TGTGCCAGCAGCCCTCACCCAGCAGGGTCCTACGAGCAGTACTTC. The full variable domain, its missing parts supplied by reference TRBV7-6 and TRBJ2-7, is GAGVSQSPRYKVTKRGQDVALRCDPISGHVSLYWYRQALGQGPEFLTYFNYEAQQDKSGLPNDRFSAERPEGSISTLTIQRTEQRDSAMYRCASSPHPAGSYEQYFGPGTRLTVT.

V usage is TRBV29-1 and J usage is TRBJ2-7, with D maybe TRBD1 (6 bases). CDR1 is SQVTM and CDR2 is ANQGSEA in the germline V gene. The CDR3 loop spans 11 amino acids. Trimming removed 5 bases at V and 2 bases at J, with 7 bases between. The CDR3 coding sequence is TGCAGCGTTCGGACAGCCTACGAGCAGTACTTC. As protein: CSVRTAYEQYF.

The chain employs TRBV4-2 and TRBJ1-2; D possibly corresponds to TRBD1 (5 bases). Germline V gives CDR1 LGHNA, CDR2 YNFKEQ. Trimming removed 1 base at V and 2 bases at J, with 20 bases between. CDR3 length equals 18 residues. CDR3 protein: CASSQGVPAGGNNYGYTF. The CDR3 DNA sequence: TGTGCCAGCAGCCAAGGGGTGCCGGCGGGGGGTAACAACTATGGCTACACCTTC.

This clone was seen just once. This chain joins TRBV28 and TRBJ1-1; D not certain. The V and J ends lost 9 bases and 11 bases respectively, with 19 bases between them. From germline, CDR1 is MDHEN and CDR2 SYDVKM. This CDR3 has 12 residues. The CDR3: CASTTTHFAAFF. In nucleotides, the CDR3 is TGTGCCAGTACCACCACCCATTTTGCGGCTTTCTTT.

Comments on this clone: The same CDR3 can be traced to other DNA sequences in this sample. The chain couples TRBV28 to TRBJ1-5, with 8 nucleotides matching TRBD1. Germline assignment: CDR1 MDHEN and CDR2 SYDVKM. There are 14 residues in the CDR3. V shed 6 bases and J 6 bases; nucleotides not matched to a gene: 7. CDR3 bases: TGTGCCAGCAGCCCCCGACAGGGGAGTCAGCCCCAGCATTTT. Residues: CASSPRQGSQPQHF.

This rearrangement joins TRBV6-1 to TRBJ2-3; 9 nucleotides match TRBD2. Per germline, CDR1 MNHNS and CDR2 SASEGT. The CDR3 length is 16 residues. With 4 bases clipped from V and 4 bases from J, the junction kept 9 bases outside the gene matches. The CDR3 region is CASSGAAGGTADTQYF. CDR3 sequence (DNA): TGTGCCAGCAGTGGAGCGGCGGGGGGGACGGCAGATACGCAGTATTTT.

In DNA, the CDR3 is TGTGCCAGCAGCCTTGGCGGGGATTCACCCCTCCACTTT. Its translation: CASSLGGDSPLHF. The genes are TRBV14 and TRBJ1-6; unclear D gene. The germline V and J ends were trimmed by 4 bases and 8 bases, with 9 bases remaining between them. Germline CDR1 and CDR2: SGHDN and FVKESK. This CDR3 is 13 amino acids long.

This chain joins TRBV7-9 and TRBJ1-1, with D perhaps TRBD1 (5 bases). This CDR3 contains 12 residues. The germline V gene has CDR1 SEHNR and CDR2 FQNEAQ (reference sequence). With 4 bases removed from V and 3 bases from J, the gap between germline ends came to 6 bases. The CDR3 DNA is TGTGCCAGCAGCTCACAGGACACTGAAGCTTTCTTT. Its protein product is CASSSQDTEAFF.

This clone was picked up one time. This rearrangement joins TRBV7-3 to TRBJ2-3; the D gene is possibly TRBD2 (6 bases). The CDR3 has 14 amino acids. V was pared by 5 bases and J by 4 bases, with 13 bases between. Per germline, CDR1 SGHTA and CDR2 FQGTGA. The CDR3 nucleotides are TGTGCCAGCAGCGGAGGGTATAACGCAGATACGCAGTATTTT. Protein sequence: CASSGGYNADTQYF.

This clone was observed once. This rearrangement joins TRBV4-2 to TRBJ2-4; D may be TRBD1 (6 bases). Per germline, CDR1 LGHNA and CDR2 YNFKEQ. CDR3 length: 15 amino acids. V was clipped by 3 bases and J by 0 bases, with 9 bases between them. The DNA of the CDR3 is TGTGCCAGCAGCCAGGACAGAGTAGCCAAAAACATTCAGTACTTC. Translating gives CASSQDRVAKNIQYF.

The V gene is TRBV24-1, the J gene TRBJ2-5; 8 bases agree with TRBD2. V trimming: 3 bases; J trimming: 2 bases; junction bases outside the gene matches: 7. This CDR3 has 16 residues. Germline V gene data show CDR1 as KGHDR and CDR2 as SFDVKD. CDR3 nucleotides: TGTGCCACCAGTGATAGGACGGGGGGGGGACAAGAGACCCAGTACTTC. Its translation is CATSDRTGGGQETQYF.